This TCR beta chain was identified in a study of T-cell reconstitution after alpha-beta-depleted transplantation in children. Broader study findings: Among T cells one year after transplant, newly produced cells accounted for most counts and diversity. Where some patients showed high TCRbeta diversity at day 60, it came from recipient T cells and thymic progenitors that had survived. Where alpha-beta T cells came from about two months after transplant was reportedly several hundred expanded graft clones.

This clonotype was detected only a few times. Its antigen remains unidentified. TCRbeta library construction was performed incorporating unique molecular identifiers. TCRdb redid the calling of the PCR reads with MiXCR, one entry per CDR3 protein. The sample carries around 580,000 distinct CDR3 sequences, 23% recorded once. Trimming took off 4 bases at V and 8 bases at J, with 14 bases between the two ends. Germline CDR1 is SGHTA and CDR2 is FQGNSA. This CDR3 spans 13 amino acids. V gene TRBV7-2 combines with J gene TRBJ1-2; D gene unclear. The sequence was collected from a boy younger than two who had a stem cell transplant for acute myeloid leukemia, so the T cells may come from the graft donor. Sequenced material: PBMCs, mostly from graft donor cells, taken 360 days after TCRalphabeta/CD19-depleted stem cell transplant. CDR3: CASSSSFTRGYTF. The CDR3 DNA is TGTGCCAGCAGCTCATCTTTTACTAGGGGCTACACCTTC.